These 12 T cell receptor beta chains came from one sample sequenced in a study of cytomegalovirus exposure and HLA in healthy donors. PCR used 60 Vbeta primers and 13 Jbeta primers. Produced via immunoSEQ multiplex PCR; TCRdb's table is partial and in-frame only. Of around 100,000 clones detected, roughly 80% appear once; the ten largest clones hold around 1.5%. The material sequenced was PBMCs. Receptors were obtained from a woman between 35 and 50 years old in good health and CMV-seronegative.

The chain joins TRBV4-3 to TRBJ2-6; possibly TRBD1 for D (6 bases). The ends were cut back, 0 bases at V and 0 bases at J, with 12 bases in the middle. CDR3 length: 18 residues. Per the germline V gene, CDR1 is LGHNA and CDR2 is YSLEER. The CDR3 sequence: CASSQEVVGASGANVLTF. The CDR3 bases are TGCGCCAGCAGCCAAGAGGTGGTGGGGGCCTCTGGGGCCAACGTCCTGACTTTC.

This rearrangement joins TRBV7-2 to TRBJ2-6; the match to TRBD1 covers 7 bases. With 6 bases clipped from V and 0 bases from J, the junction kept 11 bases outside the gene matches. Germline CDR1 and CDR2: SGHTA and FQGNSA. The length of the CDR3 is 18 residues. The chain's CDR3 is CASRPGTVGTSGANVLTF. In DNA, the CDR3 is TGTGCCAGCAGACCCGGGACAGTGGGAACCTCTGGGGCCAACGTCCTGACTTTC.

The chain uses TRBV11-2 and TRBJ2-7; tentative D call: TRBD2 (5 bases). Trimming pared 1 base from V and 2 bases from J, leaving 9 bases between. Germline CDR1 SGHAT, CDR2 FQNNGV. This CDR3 spans 14 amino acids. This CDR3 is CASSLASSTYEQYF. The DNA for the CDR3 is TGTGCCAGCAGCTTAGCTAGCTCAACCTACGAGCAGTACTTC.

The rearrangement joins TRBV18 to TRBJ2-3, with 9 nucleotides matching TRBD2. The germline CDR1 and CDR2 sequences are KGHSH and LQKENI. The CDR3 length is 16 residues. V trimming: 2 bases; J trimming: 11 bases; junction bases outside the gene matches: 14. CDR3 DNA: TGTGCCAGCTCACCAACTTGGCCTAGCGGGAAGGTGGGGCAGTATTTT. This encodes CASSPTWPSGKVGQYF.

This rearrangement joins TRBV27 to TRBJ2-7; TRBD1 matches 7 bases. This CDR3 is 15 amino acids long. J gave up 3 bases and V 8 bases, and 13 bases lay outside the gene matches. Germline V gene lookup returns CDR1 MNHEY and CDR2 SMNVEV (reference sequence). Written as DNA, the CDR3 is TGTGCCAGCCAAGGGGGCGCCGGCTCGCGCTACGAGCAGTACTTC. This codes for CASQGGAGSRYEQYF.

V gene TRBV6-4 combines with J gene TRBJ2-1; D possibly corresponds to TRBD2 (6 bases). The CDR3 runs to 15 residues. The germline V and J ends were trimmed by 0 bases and 8 bases, with 14 bases remaining between them. Per the germline V gene, CDR1 is MRHNA and CDR2 is SNTAGT. Here the CDR3 reads CASSDSGGTLDEQFF. CDR3 DNA sequence: TGTGCCAGCAGTGACTCAGGCGGGACTTTAGATGAGCAGTTCTTC.

This chain links TRBV4-1 with TRBJ2-5; unclear D gene. The J call may be incorrect, as the DNA end agrees better with TRBJ2-7. Per germline, CDR1 MGHRA and CDR2 YSYEKL. The CDR3 is 14 residues long. The CDR3 spells CASSQPLSSYEQYF. CDR3 nucleotide sequence: TGCGCCAGCAGCCAACCACTAAGCTCCTACGAGCAGTACTTC.

J is TRBJ2-1 and V is TRBV29-1; D may be TRBD2 (5 bases). CDR1 is SQVTM and CDR2 is ANQGSEA in the germline V gene. V lost 6 bases to trimming and J lost 0 bases, with 15 bases between them. The CDR3 totals 15 residues. This CDR3 is CSVLGSESSYNEQFF. CDR3 coding DNA: TGCAGCGTCTTGGGGAGTGAAAGCTCCTACAATGAGCAGTTCTTC.

Here the CDR3 reads CASSFGSTSGQETQYF. CDR3 bases: TGTGCCAGCAGCTTCGGATCAACTAGCGGCCAAGAGACCCAGTACTTC. V gene TRBV7-9 combines with J gene TRBJ2-5, with TRBD2 identical over 8 bases. The CDR3 is 16 residues long. Germline trimming cut 3 bases from V and 1 base from J; bases unmatched to any gene: 7. Per germline, CDR1 SEHNR and CDR2 FQNEAQ (reference sequence). Drawing the rest from reference TRBV7-9 and TRBJ2-5, the complete variable domain is DTGVSQNPRHKITKRGQNVTFRCDPISEHNRLYWYRQTLGQGPEFLTYFQNEAQLEKSRLLSDRFSAERPKGSFSTLEIQRTEQGDSAMYLCASSFGSTSGQETQYFGPGTRLLVL.

The chain joins TRBV6-1 to TRBJ2-6, with D perhaps matching TRBD1 (6 bases). The germline V and J ends were trimmed by 0 bases and 2 bases, with 11 bases remaining between them. CDR1 MNHNS and CDR2 SASEGT come from the germline V gene. The CDR3 spans 17 residues. As DNA, the CDR3 is TGTGCCAGCAGTGAAGCACTTGACAGGACTGGGGCCAACGTCCTGACTTTC. Its protein is CASSEALDRTGANVLTF.

This chain joins TRBV25-1 and TRBJ2-5; D is uncertain. The J call is doubtful: the DNA matches TRBJ2-7 better. The CDR3 is 11 residues long. The germline V gene has CDR1 MGHDK and CDR2 SYGVNS. CDR3 in amino acids: CASSPSYEQYF. CDR3 nucleotide sequence: TGTGCCAGCAGTCCTTCTTACGAGCAGTACTTC.

This clone was seen a few times. The chain employs TRBV27 and TRBJ2-7; 11 bases are a match to TRBD1. The CDR3 has 14 residues. V shed 4 bases and J 2 bases; nucleotides not matched to a gene: 1. Germline V lookup: CDR1 MNHEY, CDR2 SMNVEV (reference sequence). CDR3 DNA sequence: TGTGCCAGCAGTTGGACAGGGGGCGCCTACGAGCAGTACTTC. Encoded protein: CASSWTGGAYEQYF.